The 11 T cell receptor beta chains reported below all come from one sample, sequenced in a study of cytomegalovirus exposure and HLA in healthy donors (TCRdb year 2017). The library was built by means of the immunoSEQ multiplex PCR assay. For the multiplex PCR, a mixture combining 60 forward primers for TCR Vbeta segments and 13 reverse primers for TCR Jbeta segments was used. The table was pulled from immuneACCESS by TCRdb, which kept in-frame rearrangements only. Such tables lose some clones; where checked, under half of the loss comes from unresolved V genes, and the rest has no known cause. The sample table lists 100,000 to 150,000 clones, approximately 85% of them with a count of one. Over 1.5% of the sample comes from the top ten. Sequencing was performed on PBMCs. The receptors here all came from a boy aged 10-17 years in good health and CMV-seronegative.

CDR3 DNA sequence: TGTGCCAGCAGCTTAGGACGGACAGGGGAGGACACTGAAGCTTTCTTT. Translating it yields CASSLGRTGEDTEAFF. This chain joins TRBV7-9 and TRBJ1-1; 9 positions agree with TRBD1. This CDR3 contains 16 residues. The germline CDR1 and CDR2 sequences are SEHNR and FQNEAQ (reference sequence). The V segment lost 1 base and the J segment 3 bases; nucleotides outside the gene matches: 6.

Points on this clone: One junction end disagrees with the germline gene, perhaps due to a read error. CDR3: CASSPIPRGDYGYPF. CDR3 sequence (DNA): TGTGCCAGCAGTCCCATTCCGCGGGGGGACTATGGCTACCCCTTC. V gene TRBV6-6 combines with J gene TRBJ1-2, with D tentatively TRBD1 (5 bases). The CDR3 has 15 residues. Germline CDR1 and CDR2: MNHNY and SVGAGI (reference sequence).

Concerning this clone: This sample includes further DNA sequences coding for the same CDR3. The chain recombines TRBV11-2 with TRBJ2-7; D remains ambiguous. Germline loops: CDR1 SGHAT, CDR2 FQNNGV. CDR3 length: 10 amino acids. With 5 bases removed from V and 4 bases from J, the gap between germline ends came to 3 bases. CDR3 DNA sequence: TGTGCCAGCAGCCATTACGAGCAGTACTTC. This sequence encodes CASSHYEQYF. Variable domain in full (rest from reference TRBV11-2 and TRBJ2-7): EAGVAQSPRYKIIEKRQSVAFWCNPISGHATLYWYQQILGQGPKLLIQFQNNGVVDDSQLPKDRFSAERLKGVDSTLKIQPAKLEDSAVYLCASSHYEQYFGPGTRLTVT.

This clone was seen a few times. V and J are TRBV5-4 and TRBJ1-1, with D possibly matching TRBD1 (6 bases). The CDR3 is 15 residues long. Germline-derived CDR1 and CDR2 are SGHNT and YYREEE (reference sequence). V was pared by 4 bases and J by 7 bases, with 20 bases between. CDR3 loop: CASSIQQGAKHEAFF. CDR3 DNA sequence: TGTGCCAGCAGCATCCAACAGGGCGCAAAACATGAAGCTTTCTTT. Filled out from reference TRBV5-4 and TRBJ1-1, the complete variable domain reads ETGVTQSPTHLIKTRGQQVTLRCSSQSGHNTVSWYQQALGQGPQFIFQYYREEENGRGNFPPRFSGLQFPNYSSELNVNALELDDSALYLCASSIQQGAKHEAFFGQGTRLTVV.

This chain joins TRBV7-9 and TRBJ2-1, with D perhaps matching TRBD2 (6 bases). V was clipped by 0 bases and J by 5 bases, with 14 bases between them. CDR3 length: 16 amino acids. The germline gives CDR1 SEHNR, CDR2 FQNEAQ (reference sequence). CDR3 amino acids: CASSLAQFSGNNEQFF. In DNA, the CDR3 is TGTGCCAGCAGCTTAGCGCAATTTAGCGGAAACAATGAGCAGTTCTTC.

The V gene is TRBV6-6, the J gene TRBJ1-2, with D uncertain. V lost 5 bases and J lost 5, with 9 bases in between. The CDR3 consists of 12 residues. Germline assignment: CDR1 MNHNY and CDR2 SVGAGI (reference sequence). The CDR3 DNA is TGTGCCAGCAGTGACCCCGGGTATGGCTACACCTTC. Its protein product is CASSDPGYGYTF.

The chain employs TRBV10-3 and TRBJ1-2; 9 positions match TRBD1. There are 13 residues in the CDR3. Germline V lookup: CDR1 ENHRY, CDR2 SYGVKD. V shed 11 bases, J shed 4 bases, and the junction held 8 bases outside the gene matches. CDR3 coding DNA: TGTGCCCTCGGACAGGGGCTCAGCTATGGCTACACCTTC. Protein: CALGQGLSYGYTF.

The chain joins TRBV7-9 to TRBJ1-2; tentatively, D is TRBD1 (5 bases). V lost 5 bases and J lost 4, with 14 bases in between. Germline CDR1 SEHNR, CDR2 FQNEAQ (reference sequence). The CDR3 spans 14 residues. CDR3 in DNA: TGTGCCAGCAGCATCACCGGGGGATTCTATGGCTACACCTTC. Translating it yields CASSITGGFYGYTF.

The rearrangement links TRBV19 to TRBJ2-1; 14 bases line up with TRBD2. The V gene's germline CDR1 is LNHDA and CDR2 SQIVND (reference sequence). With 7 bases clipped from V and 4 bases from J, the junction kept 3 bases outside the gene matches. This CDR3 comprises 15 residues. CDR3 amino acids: CASTGTSGGYNEQFF. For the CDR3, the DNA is TGTGCCAGTACAGGGACTAGCGGGGGTTACAATGAGCAGTTCTTC.

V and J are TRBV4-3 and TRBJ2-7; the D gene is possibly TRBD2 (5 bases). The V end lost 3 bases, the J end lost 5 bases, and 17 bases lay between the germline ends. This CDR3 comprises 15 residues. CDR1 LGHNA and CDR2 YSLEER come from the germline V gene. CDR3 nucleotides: TGCGCCAGCAGCCAGGGAATAGGAGGTCCCCACGAGCAGTACTTC. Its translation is CASSQGIGGPHEQYF.

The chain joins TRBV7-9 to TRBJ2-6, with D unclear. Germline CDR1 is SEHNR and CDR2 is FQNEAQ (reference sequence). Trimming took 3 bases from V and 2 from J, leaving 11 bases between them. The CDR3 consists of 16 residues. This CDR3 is CASSLTPETGANVLTF. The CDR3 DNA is TGTGCCAGCAGCTTGACACCGGAAACTGGGGCCAACGTCCTGACTTTC. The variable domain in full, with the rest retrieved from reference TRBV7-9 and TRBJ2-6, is DTGVSQNPRHKITKRGQNVTFRCDPISEHNRLYWYRQTLGQGPEFLTYFQNEAQLEKSRLLSDRFSAERPKGSFSTLEIQRTEQGDSAMYLCASSLTPETGANVLTFGAGSRLTVL.